The next 5 T cell receptor beta chains were all read from a single sample in a study of OX40 agonist ivuxolimab in advanced cancers. Profiled with immunoSEQ multiplex PCR; TCRdb holds only in-frame clones, not every one. The sample shows about 77,000 clones, over 85% of them seen only once. The material was CD4+ or CD8+ T cells sorted from blood, obtained in a trial of the OX40 agonist ivuxolimab. The receptors originated from an adult with an advanced solid tumor such as melanoma, head and neck, liver or kidney cancer.

This clone showed up just once. This chain links TRBV14 with TRBJ1-1; no definite D call. The CDR3 spans 13 residues. The germline CDR1 and CDR2 sequences are SGHDN and FVKESK. V was shortened by 4 bases and J by 4 bases, with 10 bases between the two germline ends. This CDR3 is CASSPLGTTEAFF. The CDR3 DNA reads TGTGCCAGCAGCCCATTAGGTACCACTGAAGCTTTCTTT. The full variable domain, completed using reference TRBV14 and TRBJ1-1, is EAGVTQFPSHSVIEKGQTVTLRCDPISGHDNLYWYRRVMGKEIKFLLHFVKESKQDESGMPNNRFLAERTGGTYSTLKVQPAELEDSGVYFCASSPLGTTEAFFGQGTRLTVV.

In DNA, the CDR3 is TGCAGCGTTGAAATCGGTGGCACTGAAGCTTTCTTT. Amino acid sequence: CSVEIGGTEAFF. This rearrangement joins TRBV29-1 to TRBJ1-1; D remains unclear. The V end lost 2 bases, the J end lost 4 bases, and 8 bases lay between the germline ends. The V gene's germline CDR1 is SQVTM and CDR2 ANQGSEA. This CDR3 comprises 12 residues.

In the case of this clone: Different DNA sequences within this sample yield the same CDR3. J is TRBJ1-3 and V is TRBV5-1, with D unresolved. Germline V gives CDR1 SGHRS, CDR2 YFSETQ. The germline V and J ends were trimmed by 0 bases and 0 bases, with 1 base remaining between them. CDR3 size: 13 residues. The CDR3 here is CASSLGSGNTIYF. CDR3 in DNA: TGCGCCAGCAGCTTGGGCTCTGGAAACACCATATATTTT.

The chain employs TRBV6-1 and TRBJ2-2; 7 bases are shared with TRBD2. CDR3 length equals 17 residues. Germline values: CDR1 MNHNS, CDR2 SASEGT. With V trimmed by 4 bases and J by 1 base, 9 bases remained unmatched. CDR3 sequence: CASSARGPSGNTGELFF. CDR3 nucleotides: TGTGCCAGCAGTGCTCGAGGGCCTAGCGGGAACACCGGGGAGCTGTTTTTT.

This clone was seen just once. J is TRBJ1-1 and V is TRBV5-1; D uncertain. The germline V gene has CDR1 SGHRS and CDR2 YFSETQ. V was pared by 3 bases and J by 7 bases, with 13 bases between. The CDR3 has 13 amino acids. CDR3 in DNA: TGCGCCAGCAGCTGGGGAACAAATAATGAAGCTTTCTTT. It translates to CASSWGTNNEAFF.